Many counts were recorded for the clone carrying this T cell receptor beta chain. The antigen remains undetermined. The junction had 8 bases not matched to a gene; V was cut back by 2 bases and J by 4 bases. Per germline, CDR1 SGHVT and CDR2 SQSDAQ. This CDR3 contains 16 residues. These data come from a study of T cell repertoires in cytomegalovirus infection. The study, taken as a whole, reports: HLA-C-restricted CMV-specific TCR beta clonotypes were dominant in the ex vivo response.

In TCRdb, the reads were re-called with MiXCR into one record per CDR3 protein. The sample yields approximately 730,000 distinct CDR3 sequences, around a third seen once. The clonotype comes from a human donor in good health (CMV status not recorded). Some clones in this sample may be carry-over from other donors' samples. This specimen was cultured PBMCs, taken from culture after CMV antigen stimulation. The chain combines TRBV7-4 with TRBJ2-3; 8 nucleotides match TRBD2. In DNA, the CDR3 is TGTGCCAGCAGCTTATGGGGACTAGATGTCCCAGATACGCAGTATTTT. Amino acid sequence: CASSLWGLDVPDTQYF. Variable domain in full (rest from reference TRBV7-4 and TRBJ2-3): GAGVSQSPRYKVAKRGRDVALRCDSISGHVTLYWYRQTLGQGSEVLTYSQSDAQRDKSGRPSGRFSAERPERSVSTLKIQRTEQGDSAVYLCASSLWGLDVPDTQYFGPGTRLTVL.